The text below deals with one T cell receptor beta chain. Its antigen is unidentified. This sample stems from a study of post-analysis software for immune sequencing data. Overall study findings and caveats: Batch-mates among the samples co-clustered strongly by F measure. There was significantly lower normalized Chao1 diversity in multiple sclerosis patients than in controls. There were about 5 TRBV segments more frequent in patients than controls, and TRBV5-6, TRBV5-1 and TRBV20-1 were among them.

This CDR3 has 14 residues. Germline V gene sequence: CDR1 SSHAT, CDR2 FNYEAQ (reference sequence). The TCR beta cDNA libraries contained unique molecular identifiers. TCRdb reprocessed the PCR reads with MiXCR, giving one entry per CDR3 protein. Of around 150,000 distinct CDR3 sequences listed, roughly 40% are singletons. Sample: blood, taken after autologous hematopoietic stem cell transplantation. The receptor comes from a girl between 5 and 17 years old with multiple sclerosis. The chain uses TRBV7-7 and TRBJ2-7; 12 bases map to TRBD2. The better agreement between TRBJ2-5 and the DNA end casts doubt on the J call. CDR3: CASSHGLAGETQYF. The CDR3, as DNA: TGTGCCAGCAGCCATGGACTAGCGGGGGAGACCCAGTACTTC.